Below, 14 T cell receptor beta chains from the same sample are listed, as sequenced in a study of siplizumab effects on memory and regulatory T cells. Produced via immunoSEQ multiplex PCR; TCRdb's table is partial and in-frame only. The table has 75,000 to 100,000 clones, 94% seen once; the top ten hold less than 0.4%. Material for sequencing was non-Treg CD4+ T cells sorted from blood. Receptor source: a human donor in good health.

The V gene is TRBV5-1, the J gene TRBJ2-3, with D uncertain. The CDR3 totals 15 residues. Germline CDR1 SGHRS, CDR2 YFSETQ. Trimming removed 2 bases at V and 0 bases at J, with 10 bases between. The DNA of the CDR3 is TGCGCCAGCAGCTTAATAGCCGCTAGCACAGATACGCAGTATTTT. Translating gives CASSLIAASTDTQYF.

The V and J genes are TRBV4-1 and TRBJ2-7; no clear D. This CDR3 spans 15 amino acids. Trimming took off 0 bases at V and 2 bases at J, with 11 bases between the two ends. From germline, CDR1 is MGHRA and CDR2 YSYEKL. The CDR3 here is CASSQDNAPAYEQYF. The CDR3 DNA follows: TGCGCCAGCAGCCAAGATAACGCGCCAGCCTACGAGCAGTACTTC.

The genes are TRBV6-4 and TRBJ2-7; tentative D call: TRBD2 (6 bases). The CDR3 is 13 residues long. V was pared by 3 bases and J by 4 bases, with 10 bases between. Germline loops: CDR1 MRHNA, CDR2 SNTAGT. The DNA of the CDR3 is TGTGCCAGCAGTGAATCGGAGGGGTACGAGCAGTACTTC. It translates to CASSESEGYEQYF.

This clone was counted a single time. The rearrangement links TRBV14 to TRBJ1-4; D perhaps matches TRBD1 (6 bases). The CDR3 totals 19 residues. V lost 1 base and J lost 5, with 23 bases in between. Germline lookup yields CDR1 SGHDN and CDR2 FVKESK. Written as DNA, the CDR3 is TGTGCCAGCAGCCAAGTATTTCTACAGGGCCGGAGCTGGAATGAAAAACTGTTTTTT. The encoded protein is CASSQVFLQGRSWNEKLFF.

The chain carries TRBV30 and TRBJ2-2; TRBD1 might be the D (6 bases). Germline V gene lookup returns CDR1 GTSNPN and CDR2 SVGIG (reference sequence). Trimming cost V 4 bases and J 7 bases, with 10 bases left between them. This CDR3 has 12 residues. CDR3 coding DNA: TGTGCCTGGAAACAGGGTAGCGGGGAGCTGTTTTTT. Translating gives CAWKQGSGELFF.

Comment on this clone: One end of the junction varies from germline; a read error may be responsible. J is TRBJ2-7 and V is TRBV7-9, with 7 bases that match TRBD1. CDR1 is SEHNR and CDR2 is FQNEAQ in the germline V gene (reference sequence). This CDR3 comprises 15 residues. The CDR3 loop reads CAGSSESGQLYEQYF. The CDR3 nucleotides are TGTGCCGGCAGTTCCGAATCGGGACAGCTCTACGAGCAGTACTTC.

The chain links TRBV5-5 to TRBJ2-5; tentative D call: TRBD1 (6 bases). The germline V gene encodes CDR1 SGHKS and CDR2 YYEKEE (reference sequence). The CDR3 extends over 13 amino acids. V dropped 6 bases and J dropped 1 base, with 10 bases sitting between them. For the CDR3, the DNA is TGTGCCAGCACCCGGGACACCCAAGAGACCCAGTACTTC. Amino acid sequence: CASTRDTQETQYF.

V gene TRBV2 combines with J gene TRBJ2-5; possibly TRBD1 for D (6 bases). Per the germline V gene, CDR1 is SNHLY and CDR2 is FYNNEI. This CDR3 spans 14 amino acids. V was trimmed by 4 bases and J by 7 bases, leaving 16 bases between them. In nucleotides, the CDR3 is TGTGCCAGCAGTGTGGGCAGGGGAGAAGGGACCCAGTACTTC. This gives the protein CASSVGRGEGTQYF.

The chain employs TRBV7-2 and TRBJ1-3, with 7 bases matching TRBD1. J was trimmed by 1 base and V by 5 bases; bases with no gene match: 5. Germline CDR1 and CDR2: SGHTA and FQGNSA. This CDR3 is built from 15 residues. As DNA, the CDR3 is TGTGCCAGCAGCCTCGGGACAGAGTCTGGAAACACCATATATTTT. Protein: CASSLGTESGNTIYF.

The V gene is TRBV7-9, the J gene TRBJ1-3; D gene ambiguous. The CDR3 has 15 residues. From germline, CDR1 is SEHNR and CDR2 FQNEAQ (reference sequence). Trimming shortened V by 0 bases and J by 0 bases, and 6 bases separated the two germline ends. The CDR3 DNA follows: TGTGCCAGCAGCTTAGCGGGCACCTCTGGAAACACCATATATTTT. Its translation is CASSLAGTSGNTIYF. The complete variable domain, with remaining parts taken from reference TRBV7-9 and TRBJ1-3, reads DTGVSQNPRHKITKRGQNVTFRCDPISEHNRLYWYRQTLGQGPEFLTYFQNEAQLEKSRLLSDRFSAERPKGSFSTLEIQRTEQGDSAMYLCASSLAGTSGNTIYFGEGSWLTVV.

CDR3 DNA sequence: TGTGCCAGCAGTTACTCAGGGGCGTATGGCTACACCTTC. Its translation: CASSYSGAYGYTF. The chain has TRBV6-5 and TRBJ1-2, with D perhaps TRBD1 (5 bases). V lost 0 bases, J lost 5 bases, and 7 bases lay in between. This CDR3 spans 13 amino acids. Germline CDR1 reads MNHEY; CDR2 reads SVGAGI.

V is TRBV5-1 and J is TRBJ2-7; weak D call: TRBD1 (5 bases). Germline CDR1 reads SGHRS; CDR2 reads YFSETQ. The CDR3 is made up of 14 amino acids. The V end lost 1 base, the J end lost 2 bases, and 10 bases lay between the germline ends. The CDR3 sequence is CASSLTGPPYEQYF. DNA of the CDR3: TGCGCCAGCAGCTTGACAGGTCCACCCTACGAGCAGTACTTC.

The rearrangement uses TRBV11-3 and TRBJ2-1, with 13 nucleotides matching TRBD2. The germline V gene has CDR1 SGHNT and CDR2 YENEEA. J was trimmed by 2 bases and V by 6 bases; bases with no gene match: 10. This CDR3 is 18 amino acids long. In DNA, the CDR3 is TGTGCCAGCAGTCGTGGACTAGCGGGGGTAATACCCTACAATGAGCAGTTCTTC. Protein sequence: CASSRGLAGVIPYNEQFF.

This sequence joins TRBV5-1 and TRBJ2-3; 8 nucleotides match TRBD2. The CDR3 is made up of 16 amino acids. V gave up 0 bases and J gave up 0 bases; unmatched junction bases: 3. The germline gives CDR1 SGHRS, CDR2 YFSETQ. DNA for the CDR3: TGCGCCAGCAGCTTGGATGGCGGGGGGAGCACAGATACGCAGTATTTT. Its translation is CASSLDGGGSTDTQYF.